These 21 T cell receptor beta chains were all obtained from the same sample, sequenced in a study of T-cell reconstitution after alpha-beta-depleted transplantation in children. Library preparation (for TCRbeta) was performed with unique molecular identifiers. TCRdb recomputed calls from the PCR reads with MiXCR, one row per CDR3 protein. The data contain some 87,000 distinct CDR3 sequences, about 16% of them seen just once; the ten biggest clones take up about 19%. The sequences come from PBMCs, mostly from graft donor cells, collected 180 days after TCRalphabeta/CD19-depleted stem cell transplant. The receptors originated from a male patient aged 2 to 10 who had a stem cell transplant for acute lymphoblastic leukemia, so the T cells may come from the graft donor.

At least ten counts were recorded for this clonotype. The genes are TRBV12-3 or TRBV12-4 and TRBJ2-1, with 12 bases that match TRBD2. The junction had 9 bases not matched to a gene; V was cut back by 7 bases and J by 8 bases. This CDR3 has 15 residues. This CDR3 is CASTPTSGGFYEQFF. CDR3 DNA: TGTGCCAGCACCCCCACTAGCGGGGGGTTCTATGAGCAGTTCTTC.

This clonotype has only a few counts. This chain joins TRBV14 and TRBJ1-5; D gene uncertain. The germline CDR1 and CDR2 sequences are SGHDN and FVKESK. The germline V and J ends were trimmed by 4 bases and 5 bases, with 12 bases remaining between them. The CDR3 loop spans 14 amino acids. The DNA for the CDR3 is TGTGCCAGCAGCCTTATCGCCGGGGATCAGCCCCAGCATTTT. Translation gives CASSLIAGDQPQHF.

The V gene is TRBV12-3 or TRBV12-4, the J gene TRBJ2-2; D unclear. The CDR3 is 12 residues long. Trimming pared 7 bases from V and 6 bases from J, leaving 9 bases between. The CDR3 nucleotides are TGTGCCAGCACAATAGGGTCCGGGGAGCTGTTTTTT. As protein: CASTIGSGELFF.

This chain links TRBV10-3 with TRBJ2-6, with D perhaps matching TRBD2 (5 bases). The V end was cut by 3 bases, the J end by 1 base, with 7 bases between. The CDR3 is made up of 15 amino acids. Germline CDR1 reads ENHRY; CDR2 reads SYGVKD. CDR3 DNA sequence: TGTGCCATCAGTGACCGGGATTCTGGGGCCAACGTCCTGACTTTC. Translated, it gives CAISDRDSGANVLTF.

This clonotype has ten or more counts. The V call is TRBV6-2 or TRBV6-3, the J call TRBJ2-1, with TRBD2 matching over 11 bases. V lost 5 bases to trimming and J lost 4 bases; unmatched junction nucleotides: 7. CDR3 size: 16 residues. Looked up from germline, CDR1 is MNHEY and CDR2 is SVGEGT. The CDR3 region is CASSLRGLAVYNEQFF. The CDR3 region has the DNA TGTGCCAGCAGTCTCCGGGGACTAGCGGTATACAATGAGCAGTTCTTC.

This clonotype is categorized as medium-sized. The chain recombines TRBV20-1 with TRBJ1-6, with TRBD1 matching 9 bases. From germline, CDR1 is DFQATT and CDR2 SNEGSKA (reference sequence). The CDR3 extends over 16 amino acids. J gave up 5 bases and V 6 bases, and 11 bases lay outside the gene matches. The CDR3: CSARPGGQGNNSPLHF. The CDR3 DNA reads TGCAGTGCCAGACCGGGGGGACAGGGCAATAATTCACCCCTCCACTTT.

The genes are TRBV5-5 and TRBJ1-2; unclear D gene. Germline V lookup: CDR1 SGHKS, CDR2 YYEKEE (reference sequence). The CDR3 runs to 15 residues. V gave up 1 base and J gave up 5 bases, with 15 bases separating them. This CDR3 reads CASSLRHGEFYGYTF. The DNA for the CDR3 is TGTGCCAGCAGCTTGAGGCACGGAGAGTTTTATGGCTACACCTTC.

CDR3 nucleotide sequence: TGTGCCAGCAGCCAAAAGCGGGGTAGGACTGAAGCTTTCTTT. Residues: CASSQKRGRTEAFF. The V and J genes are TRBV12-3 or TRBV12-4 and TRBJ1-1; D uncertain. V was pared by 6 bases and J by 5 bases, with 16 bases between. This CDR3 region has 14 residues.

This clonotype was seen many times. The chain joins TRBV6-5 to TRBJ1-4; 7 nucleotides line up with TRBD1. This CDR3 spans 14 amino acids. V lost 5 bases, J lost 4 bases, and 4 bases stayed unmatched. Germline CDR1 and CDR2: MNHEY and SVGAGI. CDR3 sequence reads: CASSRDRINEKLFF. CDR3 DNA sequence: TGTGCCAGCAGTCGGGACAGAATTAATGAAAAACTGTTTTTT.

This clonotype was seen more than once but under ten times. V gene TRBV3-1 combines with J gene TRBJ1-2; D gene ambiguous. CDR3 length: 15 amino acids. Germline V gene sequence: CDR1 LGHDT, CDR2 YNNKEL (reference sequence). Trimming stripped 4 bases from V and 2 bases from J, with 14 bases between. The CDR3 region has the DNA TGTGCCAGCAGCCCGCCCGGGCGGATGAACTATGGCTACACCTTC. Its translation is CASSPPGRMNYGYTF.

This clonotype was counted a few times. The J gene is TRBJ1-5, the V gene TRBV27; D possibly corresponds to TRBD1 (5 bases). V was shortened by 5 bases and J by 0 bases, with 11 bases between the two germline ends. The CDR3 runs 15 residues. Per germline, CDR1 MNHEY and CDR2 SMNVEV (reference sequence). CDR3 DNA: TGTGCCAGCAGTACAGACAGTTATAGCAATCAGCCCCAGCATTTT. This translates into CASSTDSYSNQPQHF.

This clonotype appeared a single time. At one end the junction does not follow the germline gene, possibly because of a read error. V and J are TRBV27 and TRBJ1-3; no firm D call. Germline loops: CDR1 MNHEY, CDR2 SMNVEV (reference sequence). The CDR3 consists of 15 residues. CDR3 sequence (DNA): TGTACCAGCAGCTTGATGGTTCACTCTGGAAACACCATATATTTT. It specifies CTSSLMVHSGNTIYF.

This clonotype was observed a handful of times. The V and J genes are TRBV20-1 and TRBJ2-3; D may be TRBD2 (6 bases). Between the trimmed V and J ends, which lost 0 bases and 1 base, there was a span of 11 bases. From germline, CDR1 is DFQATT and CDR2 SNEGSKA (reference sequence). This CDR3 comprises 15 residues. CDR3 DNA: TGCAGTGCTAGAGAGCTAAAGCGGGGCACAGATACGCAGTATTTT. Protein sequence: CSARELKRGTDTQYF.

This chain uses TRBV12-3 or TRBV12-4 with TRBJ2-2; TRBD1 might be the D (5 bases). V was shortened by 9 bases and J by 4 bases, with 9 bases between the two germline ends. The CDR3 length is 12 residues. The CDR3 here is CASKGSTGELFF. DNA of the CDR3: TGTGCCAGTAAGGGGTCCACCGGGGAGCTGTTTTTT.

This clonotype occurred many times. This chain links TRBV18 with TRBJ2-5, with D possibly matching TRBD1 (6 bases). CDR3 length equals 14 residues. Per germline, CDR1 KGHSH and CDR2 LQKENI. V was cut by 6 bases and J by 0 bases, with 11 bases left in between. CDR3 protein: CASSLRTDQETQYF. The CDR3 coding sequence is TGTGCCAGCTCTCTACGGACAGACCAAGAGACCCAGTACTTC.

The rearrangement links TRBV11-2 to TRBJ1-5; weak D call: TRBD1 (5 bases). The CDR3 sequence is 19 residues long. In germline, CDR1 is SGHAT, CDR2 FQNNGV. V gave up 0 bases and J gave up 5 bases, with 23 bases separating them. The CDR3 DNA is TGTGCCAGCAGCTTAGATCCGGGACCCACATGGGGCAACGATCAGCCCCAGCATTTT. This sequence encodes CASSLDPGPTWGNDQPQHF.

The chain has TRBV20-1 and TRBJ1-4; 8 bases map to TRBD1. This CDR3 has 15 amino acids. CDR1 is DFQATT, CDR2 SNEGSKA, per germline (reference sequence). V shed 7 bases and J 8 bases; nucleotides not matched to a gene: 15. CDR3 region: CSGTRGRGPLEKLFF. The CDR3 DNA reads TGCAGTGGTACTCGGGGCAGGGGGCCTTTAGAAAAACTGTTTTTT.

This rearrangement joins TRBV7-2 to TRBJ2-5; no firm D call. The V and J ends lost 7 bases and 7 bases respectively, with 13 bases between them. The CDR3 is made up of 12 amino acids. Germline V gene lookup returns CDR1 SGHTA and CDR2 FQGNSA. CDR3 in amino acids: CASNAVAGTQYF. The CDR3 DNA reads as TGTGCCAGCAACGCGGTGGCCGGGACCCAGTACTTC.

The CDR3 DNA is TGTGCCAGCAGCTTAGGAGGGGACGTTGAAGATACGCAGTATTTT. Protein product: CASSLGGDVEDTQYF. This chain joins TRBV11-2 and TRBJ2-3; D is possibly TRBD1 or TRBD2 (5 bases each). The CDR3 covers 15 residues. Per the germline V gene, CDR1 is SGHAT and CDR2 is FQNNGV. Trimming removed 1 base at V and 5 bases at J, with 13 bases between.

This rearrangement joins TRBV20-1 to TRBJ2-3, with TRBD2 matching 8 bases. Germline values: CDR1 DFQATT, CDR2 SNEGSKA (reference sequence). Trimming took 0 bases from V and 1 from J; bases not matched to a gene: 3. The CDR3 runs to 15 residues. The CDR3 region is CSARDPLAGTDTQYF. CDR3 bases: TGCAGTGCTAGAGATCCACTAGCGGGCACAGATACGCAGTATTTT.

The V gene is TRBV6-2 or TRBV6-3, the J gene TRBJ1-1; D is unresolved. The V end lost 2 bases, the J end lost 7 bases, and 5 bases lay between the germline ends. The CDR3 loop spans 11 amino acids. Per germline, CDR1 MNHEY and CDR2 SVGEGT. CDR3 in amino acids: CASSYPNEAFF. The CDR3, as DNA: TGTGCCAGCAGTTACCCCAATGAAGCTTTCTTT.